One and the same sample provided the 14 T cell receptor beta chains below, sequenced in a study of blood T cell repertoires in COVID-19. Generated by immunoSEQ multiplex PCR, the TCRdb table keeps only in-frame clones and is missing some. The sample lists under 300,000 clones, 75% to 95% seen once, with 1.9% in the top ten. The material sequenced was PBMCs or T cells enriched from blood (not recorded which). Receptor source: a woman between 18 and 29 years old who had recovered from COVID-19.

This clone was seen repeatedly, ten times or more. The chain uses TRBV15 and TRBJ2-7; 12 bases map to TRBD1. After removal of 0 bases from V and 5 bases from J, the junction contained 5 bases not matched to a gene. The germline V gene has CDR1 LNHNV and CDR2 YYDKDF (reference sequence). The CDR3 has 16 residues. The chain's CDR3 is CATSRDVGTGGNEQYF. CDR3 nucleotides: TGTGCCACCAGCAGAGATGTTGGGACAGGGGGCAACGAGCAGTACTTC.

This clone was seen just once. The chain combines TRBV7-9 with TRBJ1-1, with 7 bases identical to TRBD1. The CDR3 spans 14 residues. The J segment lost 3 bases and the V segment lost 1 base, leaving 2 bases of the junction unmatched. The V gene's germline CDR1 is SEHNR and CDR2 FQNEAQ (reference sequence). The CDR3 is CASSLVRGDTEAFF. CDR3 coding DNA: TGTGCCAGCAGCTTAGTCAGGGGGGACACTGAAGCTTTCTTT.

The chain links TRBV28 to TRBJ2-7, with D possibly being TRBD1 (6 bases). V was trimmed by 4 bases and J by 7 bases, leaving 26 bases between them. The length of the CDR3 is 17 residues. Germline V gene data show CDR1 as MDHEN and CDR2 as SYDVKM. Here the CDR3 reads CASSSPLGRGFRGEQYF. In DNA, the CDR3 is TGTGCCAGCAGTTCACCACTTGGCAGGGGCTTTCGGGGTGAGCAGTACTTC.

This sequence joins TRBV7-2 and TRBJ1-2; 11 nucleotides align to TRBD1. J lost 6 bases, V lost 5 bases, and 5 bases had no gene match. The germline CDR1 and CDR2 sequences are SGHTA and FQGNSA. The CDR3 totals 14 residues. CDR3 loop: CASSMRDRGDGYTF. CDR3 coding DNA: TGTGCCAGCAGCATGCGGGACAGGGGGGATGGCTACACCTTC.

V and J are TRBV4-3 and TRBJ1-2; D is undetermined. Germline assignment: CDR1 LGHNA and CDR2 YSLEER. The V end lost 4 bases, the J end lost 1 base, and 13 bases lay between the germline ends. This CDR3 has 15 amino acids. CDR3 bases: TGCGCCAGCAGCCCGGGGAGACATTATAACTATGGCTACACCTTC. This sequence encodes CASSPGRHYNYGYTF.

The V and J genes are TRBV4-1 and TRBJ2-3, with D possibly matching TRBD2 (6 bases). In germline, CDR1 is MGHRA, CDR2 YSYEKL. V lost 1 base, J lost 1 base, and 9 bases lay in between. This CDR3 has 15 amino acids. As DNA, the CDR3 is TGCGCCAGCAGCCAAGGGGGACTTCGCACAGATACGCAGTATTTT. This codes for CASSQGGLRTDTQYF.

The gene calls are TRBV27 and TRBJ1-1; tentatively, D is TRBD1 (5 bases). The V gene lost 3 bases and the J gene lost 7 bases, with 9 bases spanning the gap. The CDR3 sequence is 12 residues long. Germline CDR1 reads MNHEY; CDR2 reads SMNVEV (reference sequence). The CDR3 sequence is CASSFIQGEAFF. The DNA of the CDR3 is TGTGCCAGCAGTTTCATCCAGGGTGAAGCTTTCTTT.

The chain combines TRBV19 with TRBJ2-1, with TRBD2 matching 10 bases. Germline loops: CDR1 LNHDA, CDR2 SQIVND (reference sequence). J gave up 0 bases and V 4 bases, and 6 bases lay outside the gene matches. The CDR3 length is 17 residues. The CDR3 reads CASSNSGGLVSYNEQFF. The CDR3 nucleotides are TGTGCCAGTAGTAATAGCGGGGGGCTGGTCTCCTACAATGAGCAGTTCTTC.

The chain couples TRBV19 to TRBJ1-5; 7 positions match TRBD1. V gave up 7 bases and J gave up 3 bases; unmatched junction bases: 12. CDR1 is LNHDA, CDR2 SQIVND, per germline (reference sequence). This CDR3 has 16 residues. The CDR3 loop is CASTTGHGGFNQPQHF. CDR3 DNA sequence: TGTGCCAGTACGACAGGGCACGGAGGTTTCAATCAGCCCCAGCATTTT.

This clone was picked up one time. The chain is built from TRBV27 and TRBJ2-6, with D tentatively TRBD2 (6 bases). There are 15 residues in the CDR3. Germline CDR1 is MNHEY and CDR2 is SMNVEV (reference sequence). The V end was cut by 5 bases, the J end by 5 bases, with 13 bases between. CDR3 sequence reads: CASSPDGGRANVLTF. In DNA form, the CDR3 reads TGTGCCAGCAGTCCAGACGGGGGAAGGGCCAACGTCCTGACTTTC.

The J gene is TRBJ2-2, the V gene TRBV7-9; TRBD1 is a possible D gene (6 bases). Germline V gives CDR1 SEHNR, CDR2 FQNEAQ (reference sequence). Between the trimmed V and J ends, which lost 5 bases and 5 bases, there was a span of 24 bases. This CDR3 has 18 residues. The CDR3 DNA is TGTGCCAGCAGCCTAAACGTCTTATCAGGGGCGCAGACCGGGGAGCTGTTTTTT. It is translated as CASSLNVLSGAQTGELFF. Full variable domain (rest looked up from reference TRBV7-9 and TRBJ2-2): DTGVSQNPRHKITKRGQNVTFRCDPISEHNRLYWYRQTLGQGPEFLTYFQNEAQLEKSRLLSDRFSAERPKGSFSTLEIQRTEQGDSAMYLCASSLNVLSGAQTGELFFGEGSRLTVL.

In its sample, this clone was seen once. For the CDR3, the DNA is TGCGCCAGCAGCCAAGATCCGCCGGGGGGGCAAGAGACCCAGTACTTC. Its translation is CASSQDPPGGQETQYF. This chain connects TRBV4-1 to TRBJ2-5, with 8 bases that match TRBD2. Per the germline V gene, CDR1 is MGHRA and CDR2 is YSYEKL. J gave up 2 bases and V 0 bases, and 5 bases lay outside the gene matches. The CDR3 is made up of 16 amino acids.

This clone came up once. The rearrangement uses TRBV3-1 (or the pseudogene TRBV3-2) and TRBJ1-1; D is possibly TRBD1 (6 bases). The CDR3 covers 11 residues. Germline CDR1 LGHDT, CDR2 YNNKEL (reference sequence). The V and J ends lost 6 bases and 10 bases respectively, with 12 bases between them. The CDR3 DNA sequence: TGTGCCAGCAGTCAGGGGACGCGAGCTTTCTTT. Translating gives CASSQGTRAFF.

The rearrangement joins TRBV28 to TRBJ2-7; unclear D gene. This CDR3 comprises 11 residues. V was shortened by 3 bases and J by 6 bases, with 6 bases between the two germline ends. Germline CDR1 reads MDHEN; CDR2 reads SYDVKM. The CDR3 DNA is TGTGCCAGCAGTTTGTCTTCCGAGCAGTACTTC. Protein sequence: CASSLSSEQYF. The full variable domain, completed using reference TRBV28 and TRBJ2-7, is DVKVTQSSRYLVKRTGEKVFLECVQDMDHENMFWYRQDPGLGLRLIYFSYDVKMKEKGDIPEGYSVSREKKERFSLILESASTNQTSMYLCASSLSSEQYFGPGTRLTVT.